These 5 T cell receptor beta chains came from one sample sequenced in a study of control samples from healthy donors and cancer patients. Generated by immunoSEQ multiplex PCR, the TCRdb table keeps only in-frame clones and is missing some. The repertoire has 120,000 or so clones, 87% of them found once; the top ten carry about 8.7%. Specimen: blood. Receptors were obtained from a man aged 35 to 55 in good health.

The genes are TRBV11-3 and TRBJ2-5, with D possibly matching TRBD1 (6 bases). The CDR3 runs to 17 residues. CDR1 is SGHNT and CDR2 is YENEEA in the germline V gene. V was trimmed by 5 bases and J by 2 bases, leaving 21 bases between them. The CDR3 nucleotides are TGTGCCAGCAGCGGTCCAGGGGCGCTTTCGGGGCAAGAGACCCAGTACTTC. Amino acids: CASSGPGALSGQETQYF.

In its sample, this clone was seen once. This chain uses TRBV6-5 with TRBJ1-2; TRBD1 matches at 9 bases. Trimming took 5 bases from V and 3 from J; bases not matched to a gene: 4. The CDR3 is 14 residues long. Germline CDR1 reads MNHEY; CDR2 reads SVGAGI. CDR3 loop: CASSRQGVDYGYTF. CDR3 coding DNA: TGTGCCAGCAGTCGACAGGGGGTTGACTATGGCTACACCTTC.

This sequence joins TRBV30 and TRBJ2-7, with D hard to call. Looked up from germline, CDR1 is GTSNPN and CDR2 is SVGIG (reference sequence). The CDR3 is 14 amino acids. Trimming stripped 3 bases from V and 2 bases from J, with 14 bases between. The CDR3 DNA reads as TGTGCCTGGAGAATGCGGACGCCCCCCTACGAGCAGTACTTC. Its translation is CAWRMRTPPYEQYF. The full variable domain, in which reference TRBV30 and TRBJ2-7 provide the parts outside the CDR3, is SQTIHQWPATLVQPVGSPLSLECTVEGTSNPNLYWYRQAAGRGLQLLFYSVGIGQISSEVPQNLSASRPQDRQFILSSKKLLLSDSGFYLCAWRMRTPPYEQYFGPGTRLTVT.

V and J are TRBV24-1 and TRBJ1-2; TRBD1 matches at 12 bases. Losses at the gene ends were 3 bases for V and 6 bases for J; bases not matched to a gene: 4. Germline-derived CDR1 and CDR2 are KGHDR and SFDVKD. The CDR3 runs to 15 residues. The CDR3 coding sequence is TGTGCCACCAGTGATCCGGGACAGGGGGCCAATGGCTACACCTTC. Translated, it gives CATSDPGQGANGYTF.

This clone was counted only a few times. The chain couples TRBV7-9 to TRBJ1-2, with TRBD1 as a possible D gene (5 bases). V lost 5 bases and J lost 8, with 12 bases in between. Germline values: CDR1 SEHNR, CDR2 FQNEAQ (reference sequence). The CDR3 sequence is 12 residues long. CDR3 DNA sequence: TGTGCCAGCAGCAAAGGGACGAGGGGCTACACCTTC. This codes for CASSKGTRGYTF.